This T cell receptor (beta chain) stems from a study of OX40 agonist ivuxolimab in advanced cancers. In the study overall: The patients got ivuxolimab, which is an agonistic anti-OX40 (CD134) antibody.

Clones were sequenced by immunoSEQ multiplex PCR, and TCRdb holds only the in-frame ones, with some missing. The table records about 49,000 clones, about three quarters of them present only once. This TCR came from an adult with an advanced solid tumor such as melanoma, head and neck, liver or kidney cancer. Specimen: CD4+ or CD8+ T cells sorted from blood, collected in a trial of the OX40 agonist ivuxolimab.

Written as DNA, the CDR3 is TGTGCCAGCAGCTTAGTTCTTTCGAGCTCCTACGAGCAGTACTTC. Its translation: CASSLVLSSSYEQYF. The V gene is TRBV7-9, the J gene TRBJ2-7; D not certain. V lost 1 base and J lost 0, with 10 bases in between. The CDR3 totals 15 residues. CDR1 is SEHNR and CDR2 is FQNEAQ in the germline V gene (reference sequence).